These 29 T cell receptor beta chains were sequenced from one sample in a study of T cell responses to AZD1222 COVID-19 vaccine. Some clones are missing from TCRdb's copy, which holds only in-frame ones; the method was immunoSEQ multiplex PCR. Of fewer than 200,000 clones listed, 88% are singletons. This specimen consisted of peripheral blood, obtained 28 days after the second AZD1222 dose. The receptors here all came from an adult who received the AZD1222 COVID-19 vaccine.

The chain couples TRBV24-1 to TRBJ2-1, with TRBD2 matching over 10 bases. CDR3 length: 14 residues. V lost 10 bases and J lost 7; bases outside the gene matches: 9. Per germline, CDR1 KGHDR and CDR2 SFDVKD. The CDR3 DNA follows: TGTGCCACGAATGGAGGAGCGGGAGGGAATGAGCAGTTCTTC. Amino acids: CATNGGAGGNEQFF.

The chain links TRBV5-8 to TRBJ1-6; a weak D match, TRBD1 (6 bases). The CDR3 is 14 residues long. The ends were cut back, 4 bases at V and 8 bases at J, with 13 bases in the middle. Germline CDR1 reads SGHTS; CDR2 reads YDEGEE. The CDR3 is CASSRGTFYSPLHF. CDR3 in DNA: TGTGCCAGCAGCAGGGGGACTTTTTATTCACCCCTCCACTTT.

The chain employs TRBV5-1 and TRBJ1-5, with a tentative D call TRBD1 (6 bases). CDR3 length: 17 amino acids. Trimming cost V 2 bases and J 2 bases, with 17 bases left between them. Germline CDR1 SGHRS, CDR2 YFSETQ. The CDR3 region is CASSFRDTSAGNQPQHF. In DNA form, the CDR3 reads TGCGCCAGCAGCTTCCGGGACACCTCCGCCGGCAATCAGCCCCAGCATTTT.

The chain joins TRBV5-1 to TRBJ1-5; no firm D call. CDR3 length equals 15 residues. The germline V and J ends were trimmed by 1 base and 5 bases, with 13 bases remaining between them. Germline assignment: CDR1 SGHRS and CDR2 YFSETQ. CDR3 sequence reads: CASSLYGRVDQPQHF. The CDR3 bases are TGCGCCAGCAGCTTGTACGGACGGGTGGATCAGCCCCAGCATTTT.

The gene calls are TRBV7-2 and TRBJ2-3; D tentatively reads TRBD1 or TRBD2 (5 bases each). The V gene's germline CDR1 is SGHTA and CDR2 FQGNSA. This CDR3 is 15 amino acids long. V was pared by 7 bases and J by 0 bases, with 14 bases between. The CDR3 region has the DNA TGTGCCAGCAAGAATGGGGGTACGAGCACAGATACGCAGTATTTT. Its translation is CASKNGGTSTDTQYF.

The gene calls are TRBV19 and TRBJ2-7; 9 nucleotides match TRBD2. The CDR3 covers 15 residues. From germline, CDR1 is LNHDA and CDR2 SQIVND (reference sequence). After removal of 1 base from V and 2 bases from J, the junction contained 3 bases not matched to a gene. For the CDR3, the DNA is TGTGCCAGTAGTATAGGTAGCGGGAGCGCCTACGAGCAGTACTTC. It yields the protein CASSIGSGSAYEQYF.

This clone was counted a few times. The V and J genes are TRBV7-3 and TRBJ1-5; D is ambiguous. The CDR3 is 13 residues long. V was clipped by 5 bases and J by 2 bases, with 7 bases between them. Germline V lookup: CDR1 SGHTA, CDR2 FQGTGA. Here the CDR3 reads CASSPQGNQPQHF. The CDR3 DNA is TGTGCCAGCAGCCCCCAGGGCAATCAGCCCCAGCATTTT.

The rearrangement links TRBV9 to TRBJ1-5, with no clear D. CDR3 length equals 13 residues. Looked up from germline, CDR1 is SGDLS and CDR2 is YYNGEE. Trimming removed 3 bases from V and 3 bases from J, with 7 bases in between. The CDR3 sequence is CASSGPVNQPQHF. CDR3 bases: TGTGCCAGCAGCGGGCCTGTCAATCAGCCCCAGCATTTT.

J is TRBJ1-2 and V is TRBV29-1; 10 bases are shared with TRBD1. CDR1 is SQVTM, CDR2 ANQGSEA, per germline. The CDR3 length is 15 residues. The J segment lost 1 base and the V segment lost 6 bases, leaving 8 bases of the junction unmatched. The CDR3 is CSVARGQGFNYGYTF. CDR3 nucleotides: TGCAGCGTGGCCCGGGGACAGGGGTTTAACTATGGCTACACCTTC. The full variable domain, its missing parts supplied by reference TRBV29-1 and TRBJ1-2, is SAVISQKPSRDICQRGTSLTIQCQVDSQVTMMFWYRQQPGQSLTLIATANQGSEATYESGFVIDKFPISRPNLTFSTLTVSNMSPEDSSIYLCSVARGQGFNYGYTFGSGTRLTVV.

This chain connects TRBV19 to TRBJ2-7, with 10 bases matching TRBD1. The CDR3 sequence is 14 residues long. The germline V gene has CDR1 LNHDA and CDR2 SQIVND (reference sequence). V lost 5 bases, J lost 4 bases, and 5 bases stayed unmatched. CDR3 nucleotide sequence: TGTGCCAGTAGTCCGGACAGGGGGTGGTACGAGCAGTACTTC. This gives the protein CASSPDRGWYEQYF. The variable domain in full, completed from reference TRBV19 and TRBJ2-7, reads DGGITQSPKYLFRKEGQNVTLSCEQNLNHDAMYWYRQDPGQGLRLIYYSQIVNDFQKGDIAEGYSVSREKKESFPLTVTSAQKNPTAFYLCASSPDRGWYEQYFGPGTRLTVT.

On this clone itself: The sample contains more than one DNA sequence encoding this CDR3. The genes are TRBV7-9 and TRBJ2-3, with D unclear. This CDR3 contains 12 residues. Trimming pared 4 bases from V and 5 bases from J, leaving 7 bases between. Germline CDR1 and CDR2: SEHNR and FQNEAQ (reference sequence). DNA for the CDR3: TGTGCCAGCAGCTCCCCAGGAGATACGCAGTATTTT. Translated: CASSSPGDTQYF.

With respect to this clone: The junction and the germline gene differ at one end; a read error may be behind it. The chain is built from TRBV7-7 and TRBJ2-5, with 14 bases that match TRBD2. The CDR3 runs 16 residues. Germline CDR1 SSHAT, CDR2 FNYEAQ (reference sequence). The CDR3 protein is CASSKGLAGAGETQYF. The CDR3 coding sequence is TGTGCTAGCAGCAAGGGACTAGCGGGAGCAGGAGAGACCCAGTACTTC. The complete variable domain, with remaining parts taken from reference TRBV7-7 and TRBJ2-5, reads GAGVSQSPRYKVTKRGQDVTLRCDPISSHATLYWYQQALGQGPEFLTYFNYEAQPDKSGLPSDRFSAERPEGSISTLTIQRTEQRDSAMYRCASSKGLAGAGETQYFGPGTRLLVL.

This clone came up once. The rearrangement links TRBV6-2 or TRBV6-3 to TRBJ2-7; tentatively, D is TRBD2 (5 bases). Germline V CDR1 and CDR2: MNHEY, SVGEGT. The CDR3 covers 15 residues. Trimming took off 0 bases at V and 2 bases at J, with 11 bases between the two ends. This chain's CDR3 is CASSYSSASTYEQYF. The DNA of the CDR3 is TGTGCCAGCAGTTACTCCAGCGCTAGCACCTACGAGCAGTACTTC.

The CDR3 coding sequence is TGTGCCTGGAGTGTAATAGCGGGAGGCGCCAAAAACATTCAGTACTTC. As protein: CAWSVIAGGAKNIQYF. This chain links TRBV30 with TRBJ2-4; 10 nucleotides line up with TRBD2. Unmatched junction bases numbered 3, after V lost 0 bases and J lost 1 base. The CDR3 has 16 residues. Germline-derived CDR1 and CDR2 are GTSNPN and SVGIG (reference sequence).

The rearrangement uses TRBV28 and TRBJ2-5; tentative D call: TRBD2 (7 bases). The CDR3 consists of 15 residues. V lost 3 bases to trimming and J lost 7 bases, with 18 bases between them. Germline V gives CDR1 MDHEN, CDR2 SYDVKM. CDR3 sequence reads: CASSFRGQRGGTQYF. The CDR3 region has the DNA TGTGCCAGCAGTTTCCGCGGACAGCGGGGTGGGACCCAGTACTTC.

This chain links TRBV7-9 with TRBJ2-3, with TRBD1 matching over 7 bases. The germline gives CDR1 SEHNR, CDR2 FQNEAQ (reference sequence). Losses at the gene ends were 5 bases for V and 7 bases for J; bases not matched to a gene: 9. The CDR3 sequence is 14 residues long. CDR3 region: CASSPQGEPNTQYF. The CDR3 DNA is TGTGCCAGCAGCCCCCAGGGGGAGCCGAATACGCAGTATTTT.

V usage is TRBV10-3 and J usage is TRBJ2-7; the D gene is possibly TRBD1 (6 bases). The germline CDR1 and CDR2 sequences are ENHRY and SYGVKD. The length of the CDR3 is 16 residues. Deletions cut 5 bases from V and 0 bases from J, with 17 bases between. This CDR3 reads CAISFTGQSSSYEQYF. CDR3 coding DNA: TGTGCCATCAGTTTTACAGGGCAATCTTCCTCCTACGAGCAGTACTTC.

This clone was picked up one time. The chain carries TRBV19 and TRBJ2-4, with a weak D call TRBD2 (7 bases). Germline V gene sequence: CDR1 LNHDA, CDR2 SQIVND (reference sequence). The CDR3 runs 15 residues. The V end lost 7 bases, the J end lost 6 bases, and 19 bases lay between the germline ends. CDR3 DNA sequence: TGTGCCAGTACCCGCACAGGGAGGGGAGTAAACATTCAGTACTTC. Amino acid sequence: CASTRTGRGVNIQYF.

The chain joins TRBV7-2 to TRBJ1-3; a weak D match, TRBD1 (5 bases). CDR3 size: 16 residues. Germline V gene data show CDR1 as SGHTA and CDR2 as FQGNSA. V was shortened by 1 base and J by 4 bases, with 14 bases between the two germline ends. The CDR3 region has the DNA TGTGCCAGCAGCTTAGGCGGTCGGGGCTTCGGAAACACCATATATTTT. It is translated as CASSLGGRGFGNTIYF.

The chain employs TRBV14 and TRBJ2-1, with 11 bases that match TRBD1. The CDR3 spans 16 residues. V shed 3 bases, J shed 4 bases, and the junction held 5 bases outside the gene matches. CDR1 is SGHDN, CDR2 FVKESK, per germline. The chain's CDR3 is CASSHAGTGGYNEQFF. The CDR3 DNA follows: TGTGCCAGCAGCCACGCCGGGACAGGGGGTTACAATGAGCAGTTCTTC.

The chain combines TRBV28 with TRBJ1-1, with D unresolved. Germline CDR1 and CDR2: MDHEN and SYDVKM. This CDR3 has 14 residues. V dropped 4 bases and J dropped 4 bases, with 13 bases sitting between them. Written as DNA, the CDR3 is TGTGCCAGCAGTTCCTCCCCTCGAGCCACTGAAGCTTTCTTT. Protein product: CASSSSPRATEAFF.

This clone occurred once. The V and J genes are TRBV28 and TRBJ2-2, with a tentative D call TRBD2 (5 bases). This CDR3 region has 11 residues. The germline V and J ends were trimmed by 7 bases and 7 bases, with 7 bases remaining between them. Germline assignment: CDR1 MDHEN and CDR2 SYDVKM. In nucleotides, the CDR3 is TGTGCCAGCACGCGGGTCGGGGAGCTGTTTTTT. Translating gives CASTRVGELFF.

V is TRBV7-3 and J is TRBJ2-2; perhaps TRBD2 as D (5 bases). Germline-derived CDR1 and CDR2 are SGHTA and FQGTGA. The V gene lost 4 bases and the J gene lost 7 bases, with 10 bases spanning the gap. This CDR3 region has 13 residues. In DNA form, the CDR3 reads TGTGCCAGCAGCTCGGGGTTCGGCGGGGAGCTGTTTTTT. Amino acid sequence: CASSSGFGGELFF.

The gene calls are TRBV6-2 or TRBV6-3 and TRBJ2-5, with D unclear. The CDR3 is 13 amino acids. The ends were cut back, 4 bases at V and 2 bases at J, with 8 bases in the middle. Germline CDR1 and CDR2: MNHEY and SVGEGT. In DNA, the CDR3 is TGTGCCAGCAGTTTTGGCGGACAAGAGACCCAGTACTTC. It codes for CASSFGGQETQYF.

The rearrangement links TRBV6-1 to TRBJ1-5; possibly TRBD1 for D (5 bases). The germline CDR1 and CDR2 sequences are MNHNS and SASEGT. The V end lost 3 bases, the J end lost 3 bases, and 6 bases lay between the germline ends. CDR3 length: 13 residues. The CDR3 protein is CASSEGVNQPQHF. The CDR3 nucleotides are TGTGCCAGCAGTGAGGGGGTCAATCAGCCCCAGCATTTT.

The gene calls are TRBV24-1 and TRBJ1-1; no reliable D call. The germline V gene has CDR1 KGHDR and CDR2 SFDVKD. The CDR3 sequence is 14 residues long. V lost 7 bases to trimming and J lost 6 bases, with 17 bases between them. CDR3 loop: CATSSGPSTAEAFF. CDR3 DNA: TGTGCCACCAGCAGCGGGCCTAGCACGGCTGAAGCTTTCTTT.

This clone was picked up one time. The rearrangement links TRBV3-1 (or the pseudogene TRBV3-2) to TRBJ2-7, with TRBD2 identical over 13 bases. The trim removed 4 bases at V and 6 bases at J, leaving 15 bases unmatched. The germline gives CDR1 LGHDT, CDR2 YNNKEL (reference sequence). This CDR3 is 18 amino acids long. CDR3 residues: CASSRGRLAGGIGGEQYF. CDR3 nucleotide sequence: TGTGCCAGCAGCCGAGGGAGACTAGCGGGAGGAATAGGAGGCGAGCAGTACTTC.

V is TRBV6-2 or TRBV6-3 and J is TRBJ1-2; 7 bases match TRBD1. The length of the CDR3 is 16 residues. The germline CDR1 and CDR2 sequences are MNHEY and SVGEGT. V gave up 2 bases and J gave up 2 bases; unmatched junction bases: 8. The CDR3 sequence: CASSYEGRGLNYGYTF. The CDR3 coding sequence is TGTGCCAGCAGTTACGAAGGAAGGGGGCTAAACTATGGCTACACCTTC.

The CDR3 is CASSPQGGPSGSRETQYF. CDR3 in DNA: TGTGCCAGCAGCCCCCAGGGGGGCCCTAGCGGGAGTAGGGAGACCCAGTACTTC. The rearrangement uses TRBV7-2 and TRBJ2-5, with 10 bases identical to TRBD2. V dropped 5 bases and J dropped 5; count of bases not matched to a gene: 17. The CDR3 length is 18 residues. Per germline, CDR1 SGHTA and CDR2 FQGNSA.